Presented here are 5 T cell receptor beta chains from one specimen sequenced in a study of cytomegalovirus exposure and HLA in healthy donors listed by TCRdb under 2017. Library prep was done by the immunoSEQ multiplex PCR assay. A mixture of 60 forward primers for TCR Vbeta segments and 13 reverse primers for TCR Jbeta segments was used in the multiplex PCR. TCRdb re-hosts the immuneACCESS table, in-frame sequences only. Its copies lack some clones; in the studies checked, an unresolved V gene accounts for under half of them, and the cause for the rest is not known. The sample table contains under 150,000 clones; only one count was recorded for 68% of them. Less than 5% of the sample rests with the top ten. Material for sequencing was PBMCs. The receptor source for this set is a man in his 60s in good health and CMV-seronegative.

V usage is TRBV19 and J usage is TRBJ2-5, with 7 bases that match TRBD1. CDR3 length: 13 amino acids. V gave up 4 bases and J gave up 1 base; unmatched junction bases: 0. Germline assignment: CDR1 LNHDA and CDR2 SQIVND (reference sequence). For the CDR3, the DNA is TGTGCCAGTAGTAACAGGGGCCAAGAGACCCAGTACTTC. Translated: CASSNRGQETQYF.

The chain is built from TRBV10-3 and TRBJ2-1; 8 bases agree with TRBD2. CDR1 and CDR2 from the germline V gene are ENHRY and SYGVKD. Germline trimming cut 0 bases from V and 0 bases from J; bases unmatched to any gene: 4. The CDR3 is 17 residues long. The CDR3 bases are TGTGCCATCAGTGAGTCATTTGGGACTAGCTCCTACAATGAGCAGTTCTTC. Residues: CAISESFGTSSYNEQFF.

CDR3 residues: CASSENTANQPQHF. The DNA of the CDR3 is TGTGCCAGCAGTGAAAACACAGCTAATCAGCCCCAGCATTTT. The rearrangement links TRBV6-1 to TRBJ1-5; unclear D gene. The germline V gene encodes CDR1 MNHNS and CDR2 SASEGT. V lost 2 bases and J 4 bases, leaving 9 bases between the germline ends. CDR3 length: 14 residues.

The chain is built from TRBV29-1 and TRBJ2-2; 7 bases map to TRBD1. V trimming: 4 bases; J trimming: 5 bases; junction bases outside the gene matches: 7. The CDR3 consists of 14 residues. Germline V gene lookup returns CDR1 SQVTM and CDR2 ANQGSEA. The CDR3 sequence is CSVVEGTATGELFF. CDR3 in DNA: TGCAGCGTTGTAGAAGGGACAGCTACCGGGGAGCTGTTTTTT.

This chain connects TRBV5-1 to TRBJ1-5, with D maybe TRBD1 (6 bases). The CDR3 runs to 15 residues. CDR1 and CDR2 (germline): SGHRS, YFSETQ. Trimming shortened V by 3 bases and J by 3 bases, and 13 bases separated the two germline ends. The CDR3 nucleotides are TGCGCCAGCAGCTCCGGACAGAACCACAATCAGCCCCAGCATTTT. The encoded protein is CASSSGQNHNQPQHF.